The 30 T cell receptor beta chains reported below all come from one sample, sequenced in a study of T cell responses to AZD1222 COVID-19 vaccine. Clones were read by immunoSEQ multiplex PCR, and TCRdb kept only the in-frame ones, dropping some. The table has roughly 81,000 clones, about 86% seen once; the top ten hold approximately 8%. Sequences were derived from peripheral blood, sampled on day 0 of AZD1222 vaccination. These receptors originate from an adult in good health.

The genes are TRBV5-1 and TRBJ2-1, with D possibly matching TRBD1 (5 bases). Trimming removed 4 bases from V and 6 bases from J, with 17 bases in between. This CDR3 region has 15 residues. The V gene's germline CDR1 is SGHRS and CDR2 YFSETQ. DNA of the CDR3: TGCGCCAGCAGCAGGATAAAGGCAGGGCGCAATGAGCAGTTCTTC. It specifies CASSRIKAGRNEQFF.

The chain combines TRBV5-8 with TRBJ2-7; TRBD1 matches 10 bases. The trim removed 8 bases at V and 0 bases at J, leaving 8 bases unmatched. From germline, CDR1 is SGHTS and CDR2 YDEGEE. The length of the CDR3 is 15 residues. CDR3: CASRDRGTSSYEQYF. The CDR3 region has the DNA TGTGCCAGTCGGGACAGGGGTACATCCTCCTACGAGCAGTACTTC.

This chain connects TRBV11-3 to TRBJ2-3, with D perhaps TRBD1 or TRBD2 (5 bases each). This CDR3 spans 15 amino acids. Germline assignment: CDR1 SGHNT and CDR2 YENEEA. V was trimmed by 5 bases and J by 5 bases, leaving 17 bases between them. CDR3 DNA sequence: TGTGCCAGCAGCCCAAGGGTGGGACGGATAGATACGCAGTATTTT. Protein: CASSPRVGRIDTQYF.

The chain uses TRBV7-9 and TRBJ2-1; unclear D gene. CDR1 is SEHNR and CDR2 is FQNEAQ in the germline V gene (reference sequence). This CDR3 is 15 amino acids long. The V end was cut by 5 bases, the J end by 2 bases, with 13 bases between. Here the CDR3 reads CASSTGSRAYNEQFF. DNA of the CDR3: TGTGCCAGCAGCACCGGGTCCCGTGCCTACAATGAGCAGTTCTTC. The variable domain in full, completed from reference TRBV7-9 and TRBJ2-1, reads DTGVSQNPRHKITKRGQNVTFRCDPISEHNRLYWYRQTLGQGPEFLTYFQNEAQLEKSRLLSDRFSAERPKGSFSTLEIQRTEQGDSAMYLCASSTGSRAYNEQFFGPGTRLTVL.

The count of this clone is one. This chain links TRBV4-2 with TRBJ2-1, with unresolved D. Germline assignment: CDR1 LGHNA and CDR2 YNFKEQ. V lost 1 base, J lost 1 base, and 5 bases lay in between. The CDR3 covers 14 residues. The CDR3 sequence: CASSQVGSYNEQFF. The CDR3 DNA follows: TGTGCCAGCAGCCAAGTTGGATCCTACAATGAGCAGTTCTTC.

The gene calls are TRBV28 and TRBJ1-2, with no clear D. Between the trimmed V and J ends, which lost 7 bases and 6 bases, there was a span of 12 bases. Germline lookup yields CDR1 MDHEN and CDR2 SYDVKM. The CDR3 runs to 12 residues. CDR3 residues: CASNESGDGYTF. Here the CDR3 DNA reads TGTGCCAGCAATGAAAGCGGGGATGGCTACACCTTC.

Only a few counts were recorded for this clone. The chain joins TRBV7-9 to TRBJ2-3; 9 nucleotides agree with TRBD2. V shed 6 bases and J 4 bases; nucleotides not matched to a gene: 8. The CDR3 loop spans 15 amino acids. Looked up from germline, CDR1 is SEHNR and CDR2 is FQNEAQ (reference sequence). The CDR3 DNA follows: TGTGCCAGCAGTTTTAGCGGGAGCGAGGCAGATACGCAGTATTTT. It specifies CASSFSGSEADTQYF.

The rearrangement uses TRBV7-2 and TRBJ1-6; D is perhaps TRBD1 (5 bases). Trimming pared 0 bases from V and 5 bases from J, leaving 8 bases between. CDR1 is SGHTA, CDR2 FQGNSA, per germline. This CDR3 is 15 amino acids long. The DNA of the CDR3 is TGTGCCAGCAGCTTAGCAGGGGCCCATAATTCACCCCTCCACTTT. It specifies CASSLAGAHNSPLHF.

DNA for the CDR3: TGCGCCAGCAGTATTCGGCGGGAAGGCTCCCCTGGAAACACCATATATTTT. This codes for CASSIRREGSPGNTIYF. V gene TRBV23-1 combines with J gene TRBJ1-3; D unclear. TRBV23-1 is filed as an ORF, its function uncertain. With 5 bases removed from V and 2 bases from J, the gap between germline ends came to 19 bases. The CDR3 spans 17 residues.

This clone was picked up one time. This chain joins TRBV5-8 and TRBJ1-4, with D tentatively TRBD1 (6 bases). The germline V gene has CDR1 SGHTS and CDR2 YDEGEE. The V end was cut by 5 bases, the J end by 1 base, with 9 bases between. This CDR3 has 14 amino acids. The CDR3 sequence is CASSHRVTNEKLFF. The CDR3 bases are TGTGCCAGCAGTCACAGGGTAACTAATGAAAAACTGTTTTTT.

The rearrangement joins TRBV19 to TRBJ2-2, with D perhaps matching TRBD2 (5 bases). The V end was cut by 1 base, the J end by 1 base, with 7 bases between. This CDR3 is 15 amino acids long. Germline V gives CDR1 LNHDA, CDR2 SQIVND (reference sequence). The CDR3 DNA reads as TGTGCCAGTAGTATAGCCGCGGGGAACACCGGGGAGCTGTTTTTT. This codes for CASSIAAGNTGELFF.

The chain links TRBV4-2 to TRBJ1-2; a possible D gene is TRBD1 (6 bases). CDR1 is LGHNA, CDR2 YNFKEQ, per germline. The CDR3 contains 17 residues. V was pared by 4 bases and J by 0 bases, with 18 bases between. CDR3 residues: CASSPRSADRTNYGYTF. CDR3 in DNA: TGTGCCAGCAGCCCAAGATCTGCGGACAGAACTAACTATGGCTACACCTTC.

This chain uses TRBV7-9 with TRBJ1-2; D gene ambiguous. V was shortened by 5 bases and J by 3 bases, with 7 bases between the two germline ends. Germline loops: CDR1 SEHNR, CDR2 FQNEAQ (reference sequence). The CDR3 has 12 residues. The CDR3 nucleotides read TGTGCCAGCAGCCATAATTACTATGGCTACACCTTC. The encoded protein is CASSHNYYGYTF.

This clone was detected once. The rearrangement joins TRBV4-1 to TRBJ2-1; 8 bases line up with TRBD2. Germline CDR1 reads MGHRA; CDR2 reads YSYEKL. The CDR3 contains 15 residues. Trimming removed 1 base from V and 8 bases from J; junction bases left unmatched: 7. The CDR3 region is CASSQVFAGGDEQFF. The CDR3, as DNA: TGCGCCAGCAGCCAAGTATTCGCGGGAGGCGATGAGCAGTTCTTC.

This sequence joins TRBV18 and TRBJ2-3, with 8 bases aligning to TRBD1. Germline-derived CDR1 and CDR2 are KGHSH and LQKENI. The V gene end was trimmed by 4 bases and the J gene end by 11 bases; junction bases not matched to a gene: 20. The CDR3 runs to 17 residues. The CDR3 sequence is CASSQEGQAVYGIGQYF. CDR3 in DNA: TGTGCCAGCTCACAAGAGGGACAGGCAGTGTATGGGATCGGGCAGTATTTT.

V is TRBV4-1 and J is TRBJ2-7; maybe TRBD2 (5 bases). Trimming cost V 0 bases and J 7 bases, with 13 bases left between them. Germline values: CDR1 MGHRA, CDR2 YSYEKL. This CDR3 has 14 residues. CDR3 loop: CASSQDLGPGEQYF. The CDR3 nucleotides are TGCGCCAGCAGCCAAGATTTAGGGCCGGGGGAGCAGTACTTC.

The rearrangement links TRBV18 to TRBJ2-6; 7 bases are a match to TRBD1. The V gene's germline CDR1 is KGHSH and CDR2 LQKENI. The CDR3 runs 16 residues. V was pared by 4 bases and J by 4 bases, with 7 bases of the junction left unmatched. CDR3 in amino acids: CASSRDRVTGANVLTF. The CDR3 nucleotides read TGTGCCAGCTCACGAGACAGGGTGACAGGGGCCAACGTCCTGACTTTC.

This clone occurred once. This chain uses TRBV5-1 with TRBJ2-7; D ambiguous. The V gene lost 0 bases and the J gene lost 0 bases, with 13 bases spanning the gap. Germline V gene lookup returns CDR1 SGHRS and CDR2 YFSETQ. The CDR3 spans 16 residues. The CDR3 bases are TGCGCCAGCAGCTTGGGTCGGTCTTTTGACTCCTACGAGCAGTACTTC. Its translation is CASSLGRSFDSYEQYF.

The chain recombines TRBV7-3 with TRBJ2-2; 8 nucleotides agree with TRBD2. V lost 2 bases and J lost 4; bases outside the gene matches: 3. The CDR3 consists of 15 residues. Germline V gene lookup returns CDR1 SGHTA and CDR2 FQGTGA. The CDR3 loop is CASSLRGGSTGELFF. CDR3 coding DNA: TGTGCCAGCAGCTTACGGGGGGGAAGCACCGGGGAGCTGTTTTTT.

The J gene is TRBJ2-2, the V gene TRBV28; D call uncertain. The V and J ends lost 6 bases and 6 bases respectively, with 11 bases between them. The germline V gene has CDR1 MDHEN and CDR2 SYDVKM. The CDR3 runs to 13 residues. DNA of the CDR3: TGTGCCAGCAGAGAAGTTAGCCCCGGGGAGCTGTTTTTT. This sequence encodes CASREVSPGELFF.

V and J are TRBV2 and TRBJ2-1; perhaps TRBD2 as D (6 bases). The CDR3 consists of 14 residues. The germline CDR1 and CDR2 sequences are SNHLY and FYNNEI. The V gene lost 6 bases and the J gene lost 6 bases, with 15 bases spanning the gap. The CDR3 DNA is TGTGCCAGCAGCCGGACTACCACGGGCAATGAGCAGTTCTTC. Its protein product is CASSRTTTGNEQFF.

The chain is built from TRBV29-1 and TRBJ1-1, with unresolved D. Germline values: CDR1 SQVTM, CDR2 ANQGSEA. The V end was cut by 7 bases, the J end by 0 bases, with 9 bases between. This CDR3 contains 12 residues. The CDR3 reads CSANELNTEAFF. CDR3 sequence (DNA): TGCAGCGCCAACGAATTGAACACTGAAGCTTTCTTT. The full variable domain, rest sourced from reference TRBV29-1 and TRBJ1-1, is SAVISQKPSRDICQRGTSLTIQCQVDSQVTMMFWYRQQPGQSLTLIATANQGSEATYESGFVIDKFPISRPNLTFSTLTVSNMSPEDSSIYLCSANELNTEAFFGQGTRLTVV.

The chain couples TRBV19 to TRBJ1-4, with 12 nucleotides matching TRBD1. Trimming cost V 7 bases and J 8 bases; bases outside gene matches: 14. Germline lookup yields CDR1 LNHDA and CDR2 SQIVND (reference sequence). CDR3 size: 17 residues. CDR3 bases: TGTGCCAGTACACCCGGGACAGGGGGCATTGGCGAAGAAAAACTGTTTTTT. It codes for CASTPGTGGIGEEKLFF.

CDR3 nucleotide sequence: TGTGCCAGCAGCCCGGAAGTAGGAGGCTCTGGAAACACCATATATTTT. It translates to CASSPEVGGSGNTIYF. The chain has TRBV4-2 and TRBJ1-3; D call uncertain. The germline V gene has CDR1 LGHNA and CDR2 YNFKEQ. CDR3 length equals 16 residues. The V end lost 4 bases, the J end lost 0 bases, and 13 bases lay between the germline ends.

The chain's CDR3 is CASSDLTGDQPQHF. In DNA form, the CDR3 reads TGTGCCAGCAGTGATTTGACAGGGGATCAGCCCCAGCATTTT. The chain carries TRBV2 and TRBJ1-5; 8 positions match TRBD1. The CDR3 has 14 amino acids. Germline V gene sequence: CDR1 SNHLY, CDR2 FYNNEI. V lost 3 bases, J lost 5 bases, and 3 bases stayed unmatched.

The CDR3 DNA follows: TGTGCCAGCAGCTTGGCACATAGGGAGCAGACCCAGTACTTC. It codes for CASSLAHREQTQYF. The rearrangement links TRBV5-4 to TRBJ2-5, with a tentative D call TRBD2 (5 bases). This CDR3 is built from 14 residues. CDR1 and CDR2 (germline): SGHNT, YYREEE (reference sequence). V shed 0 bases and J shed 6 bases, with 12 bases lying between them.

The chain is built from TRBV18 and TRBJ2-7; 7 nucleotides match TRBD2. The V gene's germline CDR1 is KGHSH and CDR2 LQKENI. The CDR3 totals 13 residues. Losses at the gene ends were 0 bases for V and 7 bases for J; bases not matched to a gene: 3. CDR3 nucleotides: TGTGCCAGCTCACCACCGGGGCGGGGGGAGCAGTACTTC. Amino acids: CASSPPGRGEQYF. Supplemented by reference TRBV18 and TRBJ2-7, the full variable domain reads NAGVMQNPRHLVRRRGQEARLRCSPMKGHSHVYWYRQLPEEGLKFMVYLQKENIIDESGMPKERFSAEFPKEGPSILRIQQVVRGDSAAYFCASSPPGRGEQYFGPGTRLTVT.

A word on this clone: An end of the junction does not agree with germline; a read error may underlie this. The chain carries TRBV6-6 and TRBJ2-1, with D possibly being TRBD2 (7 bases). CDR1 is MNHNY, CDR2 SVGAGI, per germline (reference sequence). The CDR3 spans 16 residues. The CDR3 DNA is TGTGCCAGCAGTCACTCGTCAAGGGGGGGGTCCAATGAGCAGTTCTTC. Translated: CASSHSSRGGSNEQFF.

There are a few counts of this clone. This chain joins TRBV11-3 and TRBJ2-7, with D uncertain. The CDR3 is made up of 12 amino acids. V was cut by 5 bases and J by 6 bases, with 11 bases left in between. Germline V gene lookup returns CDR1 SGHNT and CDR2 YENEEA. The CDR3 coding sequence is TGTGCCAGCAGCCCAAGGTTTGGCGAGCAGTACTTC. Protein sequence: CASSPRFGEQYF.

In this sample, this clone is medium-sized. The rearrangement joins TRBV6-5 to TRBJ2-1; D uncertain. Germline V CDR1 and CDR2: MNHEY, SVGAGI. This CDR3 is built from 14 residues. Trimming took off 8 bases at V and 0 bases at J, with 11 bases between the two ends. CDR3 sequence: CASGGPDSYNEQFF. The CDR3 DNA follows: TGTGCCAGCGGCGGTCCCGACTCCTACAATGAGCAGTTCTTC.